The clone carrying this TCR beta chain was recorded many times. Investigators prepared the TCR beta libraries by applying iRepertoire HTBI primers and Arm-PCR of CDR3 regions. One entry per CDR3 protein results from TCRdb running MiXCR on the multiplex PCR reads. This sample carries about 240,000 distinct CDR3 sequences, 20% of them seen once, and the ten largest clones take 11% to 15%. Time point given: newly diagnosed GD, antithyroid drugs for less than 3 months. RNA from PBMCs was the source of the TCR library. This entry comes from a study of regulatory T cells in long-lasting Graves disease. Study context: Antithyroid drug exposure in newly diagnosed Graves' patients had lasted under 3 months.

V dropped 0 bases and J dropped 5 bases, with 8 bases sitting between them. The CDR3 has 14 residues. Per the germline V gene, CDR1 is SGHVS and CDR2 is FQNEAQ. The chain employs TRBV7-8 and TRBJ1-5; perhaps TRBD1 as D (5 bases). The sample in question was peripheral blood mononuclear cells (PBMCs), obtained at new diagnosis, from a patient treated with antithyroid drugs. The sequence derives from a female donor with Graves disease. The CDR3 reads CASSLARGDQPQHF. In DNA, the CDR3 is TGTGCCAGCAGCTTAGCGCGGGGGGATCAGCCCCAGCATTTT.